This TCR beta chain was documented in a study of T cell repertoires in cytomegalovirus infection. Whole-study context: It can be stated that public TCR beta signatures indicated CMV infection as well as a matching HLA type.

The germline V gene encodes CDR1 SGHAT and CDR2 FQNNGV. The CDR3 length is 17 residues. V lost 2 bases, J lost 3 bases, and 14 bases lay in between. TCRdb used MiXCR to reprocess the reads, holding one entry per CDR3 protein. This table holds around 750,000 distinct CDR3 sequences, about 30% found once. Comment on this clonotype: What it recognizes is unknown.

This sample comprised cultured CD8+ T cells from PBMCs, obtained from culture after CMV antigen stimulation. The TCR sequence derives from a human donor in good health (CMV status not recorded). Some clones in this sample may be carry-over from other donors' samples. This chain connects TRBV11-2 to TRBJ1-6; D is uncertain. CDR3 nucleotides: TGTGCCAGCAGCTTATGGGTAGGAGACCGCTATAATTCACCCCTCCACTTT. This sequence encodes CASSLWVGDRYNSPLHF.